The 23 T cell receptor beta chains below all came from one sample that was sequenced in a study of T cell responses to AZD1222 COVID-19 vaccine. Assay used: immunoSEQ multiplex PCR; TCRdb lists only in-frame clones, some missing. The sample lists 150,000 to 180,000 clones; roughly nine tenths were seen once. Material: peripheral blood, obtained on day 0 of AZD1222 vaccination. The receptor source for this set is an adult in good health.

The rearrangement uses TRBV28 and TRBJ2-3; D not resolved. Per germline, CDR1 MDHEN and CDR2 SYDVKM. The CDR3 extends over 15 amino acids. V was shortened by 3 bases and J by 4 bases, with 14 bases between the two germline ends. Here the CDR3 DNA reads TGTGCCAGCAGTTTGGAGAAGTTGGGCTCAGATACGCAGTATTTT. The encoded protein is CASSLEKLGSDTQYF.

The CDR3 region is CASSILSSYNEQFF. CDR3 sequence (DNA): TGTGCCAGTAGTATTCTAAGCTCCTACAATGAGCAGTTCTTC. This rearrangement joins TRBV19 to TRBJ2-1; D remains unclear. The V end was cut by 3 bases, the J end by 0 bases, with 6 bases between. Germline values: CDR1 LNHDA, CDR2 SQIVND (reference sequence). This CDR3 region has 14 residues. The variable domain in full, with the rest retrieved from reference TRBV19 and TRBJ2-1, is DGGITQSPKYLFRKEGQNVTLSCEQNLNHDAMYWYRQDPGQGLRLIYYSQIVNDFQKGDIAEGYSVSREKKESFPLTVTSAQKNPTAFYLCASSILSSYNEQFFGPGTRLTVL.

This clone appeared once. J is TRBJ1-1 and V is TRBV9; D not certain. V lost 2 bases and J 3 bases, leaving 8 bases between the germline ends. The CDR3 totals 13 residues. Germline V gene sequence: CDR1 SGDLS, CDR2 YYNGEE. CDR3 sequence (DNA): TGTGCCAGCAGCGTGGCTTACGACACTGAAGCTTTCTTT. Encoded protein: CASSVAYDTEAFF.

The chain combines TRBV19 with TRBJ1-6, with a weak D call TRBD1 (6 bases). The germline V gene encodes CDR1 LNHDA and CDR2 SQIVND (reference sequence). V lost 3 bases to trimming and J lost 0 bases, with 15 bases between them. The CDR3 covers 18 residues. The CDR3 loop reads CASSMRPGASSYNSPLHF. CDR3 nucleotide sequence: TGTGCCAGTAGTATGCGGCCGGGGGCAAGCTCCTATAATTCACCCCTCCACTTT.

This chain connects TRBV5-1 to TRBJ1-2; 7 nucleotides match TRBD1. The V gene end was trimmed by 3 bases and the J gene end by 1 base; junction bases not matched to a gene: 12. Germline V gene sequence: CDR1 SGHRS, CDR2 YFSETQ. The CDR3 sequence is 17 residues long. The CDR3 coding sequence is TGCGCCAGCAGCTCCACCCCCACAGGGGCGCTTAACTATGGCTACACCTTC. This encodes CASSSTPTGALNYGYTF.

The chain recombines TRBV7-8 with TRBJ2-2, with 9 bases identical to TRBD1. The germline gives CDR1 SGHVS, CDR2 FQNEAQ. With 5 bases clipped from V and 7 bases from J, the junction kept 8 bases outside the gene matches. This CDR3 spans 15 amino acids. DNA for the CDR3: TGTGCCAGCAGCCAGGACAGGGGTGTAGGCGGGGAGCTGTTTTTT. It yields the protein CASSQDRGVGGELFF. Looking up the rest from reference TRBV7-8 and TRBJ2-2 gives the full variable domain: GAGVSQSPRYKVAKRGQDVALRCDPISGHVSLFWYQQALGQGPEFLTYFQNEAQLDKSGLPSDRFFAERPEGSVSTLKIQRTQQEDSAVYLCASSQDRGVGGELFFGEGSRLTVL.

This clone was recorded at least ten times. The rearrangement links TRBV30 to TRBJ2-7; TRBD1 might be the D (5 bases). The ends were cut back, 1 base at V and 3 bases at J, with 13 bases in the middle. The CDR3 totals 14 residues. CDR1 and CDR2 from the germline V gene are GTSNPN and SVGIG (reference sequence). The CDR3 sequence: CAWSGQPPDYEQYF. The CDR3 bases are TGTGCCTGGAGTGGACAGCCGCCAGACTACGAGCAGTACTTC.

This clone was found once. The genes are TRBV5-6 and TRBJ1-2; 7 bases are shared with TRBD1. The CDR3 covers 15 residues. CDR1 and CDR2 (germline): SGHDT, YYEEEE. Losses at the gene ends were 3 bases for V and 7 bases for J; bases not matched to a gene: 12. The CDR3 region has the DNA TGTGCCAGCAGCTCCGGTCACAGGGGAGCGGTTGGCTACACCTTC. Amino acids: CASSSGHRGAVGYTF.

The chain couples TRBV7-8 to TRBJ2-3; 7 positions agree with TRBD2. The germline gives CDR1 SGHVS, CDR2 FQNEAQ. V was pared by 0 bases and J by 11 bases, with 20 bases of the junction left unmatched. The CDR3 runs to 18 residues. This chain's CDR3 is CASSLASLPSGHSRGQYF. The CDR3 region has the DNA TGTGCCAGCAGCTTAGCGTCCCTGCCTAGCGGACATTCCCGGGGGCAGTATTTT. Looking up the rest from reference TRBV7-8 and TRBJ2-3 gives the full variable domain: GAGVSQSPRYKVAKRGQDVALRCDPISGHVSLFWYQQALGQGPEFLTYFQNEAQLDKSGLPSDRFFAERPEGSVSTLKIQRTQQEDSAVYLCASSLASLPSGHSRGQYFGPGTRLTVL.

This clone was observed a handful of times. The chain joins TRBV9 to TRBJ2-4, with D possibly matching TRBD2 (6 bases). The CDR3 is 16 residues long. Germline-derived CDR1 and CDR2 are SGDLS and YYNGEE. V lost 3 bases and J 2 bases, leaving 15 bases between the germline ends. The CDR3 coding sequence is TGTGCCAGCAGCGCCAGGGACTCCTCGTCCAAAAACATTCAGTACTTC. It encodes CASSARDSSSKNIQYF.

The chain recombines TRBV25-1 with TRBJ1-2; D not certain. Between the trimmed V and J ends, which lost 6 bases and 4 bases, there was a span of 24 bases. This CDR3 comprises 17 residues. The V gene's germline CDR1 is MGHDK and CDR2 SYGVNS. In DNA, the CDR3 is TGTGCCAGCAGCGGCCGGGAAGGGTCACGGCCCATCTATGGCTACACCTTC. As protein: CASSGREGSRPIYGYTF.

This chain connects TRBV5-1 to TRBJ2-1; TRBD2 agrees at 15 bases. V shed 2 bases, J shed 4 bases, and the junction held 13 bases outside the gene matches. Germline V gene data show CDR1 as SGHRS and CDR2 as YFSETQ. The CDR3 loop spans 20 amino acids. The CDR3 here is CASSLQGLAGGPPLYNEQFF. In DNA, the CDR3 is TGCGCCAGCAGCTTACAGGGACTAGCGGGGGGCCCCCCTTTGTACAATGAGCAGTTCTTC. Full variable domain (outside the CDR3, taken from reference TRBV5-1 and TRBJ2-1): KAGVTQTPRYLIKTRGQQVTLSCSPISGHRSVSWYQQTPGQGLQFLFEYFSETQRNKGNFPGRFSGRQFSNSRSEMNVSTLELGDSALYLCASSLQGLAGGPPLYNEQFFGPGTRLTVL.

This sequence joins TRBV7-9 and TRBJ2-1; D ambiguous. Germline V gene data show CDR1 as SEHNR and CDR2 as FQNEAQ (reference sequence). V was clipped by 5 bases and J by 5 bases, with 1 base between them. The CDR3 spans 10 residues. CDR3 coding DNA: TGTGCCAGCAGCCACAATGAGCAGTTCTTC. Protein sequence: CASSHNEQFF.

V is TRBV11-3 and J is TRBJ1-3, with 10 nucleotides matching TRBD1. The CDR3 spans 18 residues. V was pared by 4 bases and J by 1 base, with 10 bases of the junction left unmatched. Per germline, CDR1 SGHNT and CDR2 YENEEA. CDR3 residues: CASSWDRGSPDSGNTIYF. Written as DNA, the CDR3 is TGTGCCAGCAGCTGGGACAGGGGCTCTCCCGATTCTGGAAACACCATATATTTT.

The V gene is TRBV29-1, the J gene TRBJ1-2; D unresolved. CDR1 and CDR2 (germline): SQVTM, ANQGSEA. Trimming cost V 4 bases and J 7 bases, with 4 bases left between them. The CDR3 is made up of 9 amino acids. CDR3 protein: CSVAGGYTF. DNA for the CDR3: TGCAGCGTTGCTGGTGGCTACACCTTC. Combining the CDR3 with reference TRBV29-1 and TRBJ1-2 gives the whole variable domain SAVISQKPSRDICQRGTSLTIQCQVDSQVTMMFWYRQQPGQSLTLIATANQGSEATYESGFVIDKFPISRPNLTFSTLTVSNMSPEDSSIYLCSVAGGYTFGSGTRLTVV.

CDR3 protein: CASRSDRGPNTGELFF. The CDR3 coding sequence is TGTGCCAGCAGATCCGACAGGGGACCGAACACCGGGGAGCTGTTTTTT. The chain couples TRBV5-5 to TRBJ2-2; 8 nucleotides align to TRBD1. The CDR3 runs to 16 residues. Germline lookup yields CDR1 SGHKS and CDR2 YYEKEE (reference sequence). Trimming cost V 5 bases and J 0 bases; bases outside gene matches: 6. The entire variable domain, with the rest obtained from reference TRBV5-5 and TRBJ2-2, is as follows: DAGVTQSPTHLIKTRGQQVTLRCSPISGHKSVSWYQQVLGQGPQFIFQYYEKEERGRGNFPDRFSARQFPNYSSELNVNALLLGDSALYLCASRSDRGPNTGELFFGEGSRLTVL.

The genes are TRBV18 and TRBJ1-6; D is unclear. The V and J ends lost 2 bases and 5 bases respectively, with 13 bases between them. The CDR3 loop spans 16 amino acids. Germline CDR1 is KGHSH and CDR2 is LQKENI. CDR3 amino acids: CASSPSLPVNNSPLHF. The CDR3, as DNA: TGTGCCAGCTCACCATCACTCCCTGTAAATAATTCACCCCTCCACTTT. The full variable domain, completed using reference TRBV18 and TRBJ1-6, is NAGVMQNPRHLVRRRGQEARLRCSPMKGHSHVYWYRQLPEEGLKFMVYLQKENIIDESGMPKERFSAEFPKEGPSILRIQQVVRGDSAAYFCASSPSLPVNNSPLHFGNGTRLTVT.

CDR3 in DNA: TGCGCCAGCAGGTTTGAGGGAACCTCCTACGAGCAGTACTTC. Translating it yields CASRFEGTSYEQYF. The chain links TRBV5-1 to TRBJ2-7, with a tentative D call TRBD2 (5 bases). This CDR3 region has 14 residues. Germline CDR1 is SGHRS and CDR2 is YFSETQ. The V and J ends lost 5 bases and 0 bases respectively, with 12 bases between them. The whole variable domain, filled in from reference TRBV5-1 and TRBJ2-7, reads KAGVTQTPRYLIKTRGQQVTLSCSPISGHRSVSWYQQTPGQGLQFLFEYFSETQRNKGNFPGRFSGRQFSNSRSEMNVSTLELGDSALYLCASRFEGTSYEQYFGPGTRLTVT.

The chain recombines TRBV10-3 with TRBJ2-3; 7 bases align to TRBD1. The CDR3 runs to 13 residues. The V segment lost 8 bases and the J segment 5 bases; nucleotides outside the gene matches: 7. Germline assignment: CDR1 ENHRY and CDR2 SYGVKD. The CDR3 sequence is CAISTGFKDTQYF. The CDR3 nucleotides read TGTGCCATCTCGACAGGGTTCAAAGATACGCAGTATTTT.

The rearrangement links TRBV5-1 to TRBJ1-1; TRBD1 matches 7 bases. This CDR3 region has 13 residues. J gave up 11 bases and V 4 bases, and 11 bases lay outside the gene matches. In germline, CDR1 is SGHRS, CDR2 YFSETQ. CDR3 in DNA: TGCGCCAGCAGCAACCCGCCACAGGGGTTGGCTTTCTTT. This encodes CASSNPPQGLAFF.

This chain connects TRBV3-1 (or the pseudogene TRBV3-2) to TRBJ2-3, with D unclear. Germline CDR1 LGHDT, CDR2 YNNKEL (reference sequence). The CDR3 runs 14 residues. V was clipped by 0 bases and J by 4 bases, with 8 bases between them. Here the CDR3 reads CASSQDAVADTQYF. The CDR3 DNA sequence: TGTGCCAGCAGCCAAGATGCAGTCGCAGATACGCAGTATTTT.

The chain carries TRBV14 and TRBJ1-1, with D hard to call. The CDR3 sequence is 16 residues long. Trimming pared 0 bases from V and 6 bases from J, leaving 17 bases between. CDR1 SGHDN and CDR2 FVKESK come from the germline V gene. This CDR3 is CASSQEGAGSTSEAFF. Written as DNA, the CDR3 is TGTGCCAGCAGCCAAGAAGGAGCGGGTTCGACATCTGAAGCTTTCTTT.

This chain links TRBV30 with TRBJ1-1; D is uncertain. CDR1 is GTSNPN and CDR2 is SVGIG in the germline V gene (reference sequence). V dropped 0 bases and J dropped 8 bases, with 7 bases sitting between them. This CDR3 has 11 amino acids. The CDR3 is CAWSVNLEAFF. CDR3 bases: TGTGCCTGGAGTGTAAACCTGGAAGCTTTCTTT.